Shown below are 31 T cell receptor beta chains from a single sample sequenced in a study of shared clonotypes between healthy human individuals. The protocol was immunoSEQ multiplex PCR, while the TCRdb copy is restricted to in-frame clones and leaves out a portion. The data show 600,000 to 750,000 clones, with 55% to 75% seen just once and under 2% held by the top ten. The specimen sequenced was memory CD4+ T cells sorted from blood. The subset was: CD45RA-negative fraction. These TCRs come from a woman aged 25 to 45 in good health.

The chain links TRBV12-5 to TRBJ2-3; D gene ambiguous. The CDR3 length is 13 residues. V was trimmed by 2 bases and J by 1 base, leaving 4 bases between them. Germline CDR1 reads LGHNT; CDR2 reads FRNRAP. This CDR3 reads CASGLYGTDTQYF. The CDR3 DNA reads as TGTGCTAGTGGTTTGTACGGCACAGATACGCAGTATTTT.

This rearrangement joins TRBV27 to TRBJ2-7; 9 bases line up with TRBD1. The CDR3 spans 13 residues. Germline trimming cut 6 bases from V and 6 bases from J; bases unmatched to any gene: 6. From germline, CDR1 is MNHEY and CDR2 SMNVEV (reference sequence). The CDR3 DNA follows: TGTGCCAGCAGACAGGGGGCGCCGAGCGAGCAGTACTTC. Encoded protein: CASRQGAPSEQYF.

V usage is TRBV7-2 and J usage is TRBJ2-3, with 12 bases matching TRBD2. Trimming at V came to 2 bases and at J to 2 bases, leaving 11 bases not matched to a gene. The CDR3 has 19 residues. Germline loops: CDR1 SGHTA, CDR2 FQGNSA. CDR3 bases: TGTGCCAGCAGCTTACCAAGAGCTAGCGGGGGGGGGAACACAGATACGCAGTATTTT. This sequence encodes CASSLPRASGGGNTDTQYF.

The chain uses TRBV4-1 and TRBJ1-1; the D gene is possibly TRBD1 (6 bases). This CDR3 comprises 15 residues. Germline V gene data show CDR1 as MGHRA and CDR2 as YSYEKL. V was trimmed by 0 bases and J by 4 bases, leaving 12 bases between them. CDR3 amino acids: CASSQEGAGGTEAFF. CDR3 DNA sequence: TGCGCCAGCAGCCAAGAGGGGGCGGGTGGCACTGAAGCTTTCTTT.

The V and J genes are TRBV7-3 and TRBJ1-2, with 7 bases matching TRBD1. Unmatched junction bases numbered 11, after V lost 3 bases and J lost 7 bases. Germline V gene lookup returns CDR1 SGHTA and CDR2 FQGTGA. The CDR3 is 15 residues long. CDR3 bases: TGTGCCAGCAGCTTGGACGCGCGAAGGGGGCCTGGCTACACCTTC. It yields the protein CASSLDARRGPGYTF.

The genes are TRBV10-1 and TRBJ2-7, with 7 bases identical to TRBD2. From germline, CDR1 is WNHNN and CDR2 SYGVQD (reference sequence). Unmatched junction bases numbered 7, after V lost 0 bases and J lost 2 bases. CDR3 length: 16 residues. The CDR3 DNA reads TGCGCCAGCAGTGAGTCGATGGGCGCGGGGGCCTACGAGCAGTACTTC. Translating gives CASSESMGAGAYEQYF.

The chain is built from TRBV28 and TRBJ1-6; TRBD1 is a possible D gene (5 bases). Looked up from germline, CDR1 is MDHEN and CDR2 is SYDVKM. The CDR3 runs to 17 residues. V shed 5 bases and J shed 4 bases, with 18 bases lying between them. The CDR3 here is CASSRPGRLGYNSPLHF. The CDR3 DNA sequence: TGTGCCAGCAGTCGACCGGGACGCCTAGGGTATAATTCACCCCTCCACTTT.

This clone was counted a single time. V is TRBV25-1 and J is TRBJ1-2, with D unclear. V was pared by 6 bases and J by 4 bases, with 18 bases between. CDR3 length equals 15 residues. The germline gives CDR1 MGHDK, CDR2 SYGVNS. The CDR3 nucleotides read TGTGCCAGCAGCCCAAACCGTGCGGGCGGCTATGGCTACACCTTC. It specifies CASSPNRAGGYGYTF.

V gene TRBV29-1 combines with J gene TRBJ2-3; 10 nucleotides agree with TRBD2. Germline V lookup: CDR1 SQVTM, CDR2 ANQGSEA. V gave up 7 bases and J gave up 1 base; unmatched junction bases: 5. The length of the CDR3 is 14 residues. The CDR3 DNA follows: TGCAGCGCTAGCGGGAGACGACGCACAGATACGCAGTATTTT. It translates to CSASGRRRTDTQYF.

V is TRBV7-6 and J is TRBJ2-7, with a possible D match to TRBD1 (5 bases). CDR3 length: 12 amino acids. Per the germline V gene, CDR1 is SGHVS and CDR2 is FNYEAQ. V was shortened by 2 bases and J by 4 bases, with 6 bases between the two germline ends. CDR3 nucleotides: TGTGCCAGCAGCTTACAGGGTTACGAGCAGTACTTC. This gives the protein CASSLQGYEQYF.

The chain uses TRBV6-1 and TRBJ1-2, with 8 positions matching TRBD1. The ends lost 5 bases at V and 1 base at J; junction bases unmatched: 6. This CDR3 has 15 amino acids. Germline loops: CDR1 MNHNS, CDR2 SASEGT. The CDR3 reads CASSFETGVNYGYTF. The CDR3 DNA follows: TGTGCCAGCAGTTTCGAGACAGGGGTTAACTATGGCTACACCTTC.

The chain carries TRBV7-2 and TRBJ2-1; possible D gene TRBD1, 7 bases. Germline CDR1 is SGHTA and CDR2 is FQGNSA. Trimming took 8 bases from V and 3 from J, leaving 17 bases between them. The CDR3 loop spans 15 amino acids. The CDR3 spells CASPSAGQNYNEQFF. The CDR3 DNA reads as TGTGCCAGCCCCTCTGCGGGACAGAACTACAATGAGCAGTTCTTC.

This CDR3 is CASSDRGTAGNTIYF. CDR3 bases: TGTGCCAGTAGTGACAGGGGGACGGCTGGAAACACCATATATTTT. The V gene is TRBV19, the J gene TRBJ1-3, with 9 bases lining up with TRBD1. Trimming at V came to 5 bases and at J to 2 bases, leaving 4 bases not matched to a gene. The CDR3 spans 15 residues. Germline loops: CDR1 LNHDA, CDR2 SQIVND (reference sequence).

The V and J genes are TRBV27 and TRBJ2-5; the match to TRBD2 covers 9 bases. V was pared by 6 bases and J by 10 bases, with 9 bases of the junction left unmatched. The CDR3 has 13 residues. The germline gives CDR1 MNHEY, CDR2 SMNVEV (reference sequence). The CDR3 here is CASSRLAERDQYF. CDR3 DNA: TGTGCCAGCAGCCGACTAGCGGAGCGAGACCAGTACTTC.

The V and J genes are TRBV6-1 and TRBJ2-1; D remains unclear. CDR1 is MNHNS and CDR2 is SASEGT in the germline V gene. The V and J ends lost 1 base and 11 bases respectively, with 12 bases between them. This CDR3 is 13 amino acids long. CDR3 DNA sequence: TGTGCCAGCAGTGAAGGTAGCCGCGCAAAGCAGTTCTTC. Amino acids: CASSEGSRAKQFF.

The chain combines TRBV27 with TRBJ1-3; D is ambiguous. From germline, CDR1 is MNHEY and CDR2 SMNVEV (reference sequence). The V and J ends lost 0 bases and 11 bases respectively, with 11 bases between them. The CDR3 contains 13 residues. CDR3 residues: CASSLSVVSPIYF. The DNA for the CDR3 is TGTGCCAGCAGTTTATCGGTGGTCTCCCCCATATATTTT.

The rearrangement uses TRBV6-5 and TRBJ1-1; D may be TRBD1 (6 bases). Deletions cut 4 bases from V and 5 bases from J, with 11 bases between. The V gene's germline CDR1 is MNHEY and CDR2 SVGAGI. The CDR3 length is 13 residues. CDR3 sequence (DNA): TGTGCCAGCAGTTCATACAGGGATACTGAAGCTTTCTTT. Translating gives CASSSYRDTEAFF.

The chain uses TRBV28 and TRBJ2-5, with D perhaps TRBD2 (5 bases). Looked up from germline, CDR1 is MDHEN and CDR2 is SYDVKM. The V and J ends lost 1 base and 0 bases respectively, with 6 bases between them. This CDR3 is 14 amino acids long. CDR3 sequence reads: CASSLYSDQETQYF. The CDR3 coding sequence is TGTGCCAGCAGTTTATATAGCGACCAAGAGACCCAGTACTTC. Using reference TRBV28 and TRBJ2-5 for the parts outside the CDR3, the full variable domain is DVKVTQSSRYLVKRTGEKVFLECVQDMDHENMFWYRQDPGLGLRLIYFSYDVKMKEKGDIPEGYSVSREKKERFSLILESASTNQTSMYLCASSLYSDQETQYFGPGTRLLVL.

The rearrangement joins TRBV5-1 to TRBJ2-2; possible D gene TRBD2, 5 bases. Germline V lookup: CDR1 SGHRS, CDR2 YFSETQ. The CDR3 is 13 residues long. The V end was cut by 3 bases, the J end by 10 bases, with 13 bases between. The CDR3 spells CASSSHTRKELFF. As DNA, the CDR3 is TGCGCCAGCAGCTCTCATACTAGAAAGGAGCTGTTTTTT. The whole variable domain, filled in from reference TRBV5-1 and TRBJ2-2, reads KAGVTQTPRYLIKTRGQQVTLSCSPISGHRSVSWYQQTPGQGLQFLFEYFSETQRNKGNFPGRFSGRQFSNSRSEMNVSTLELGDSALYLCASSSHTRKELFFGEGSRLTVL.

The CDR3 coding sequence is TGTGCCAGTAGCTACGCCCCGGGACAGGCGACACGGACGGCTGAAGCTTTCTTT. Translation gives CASSYAPGQATRTAEAFF. This sequence joins TRBV19 and TRBJ1-1, with 8 bases lining up with TRBD1. Germline V gene data show CDR1 as LNHDA and CDR2 as SQIVND (reference sequence). The CDR3 extends over 18 amino acids. The J segment lost 6 bases and the V segment lost 6 bases, leaving 21 bases of the junction unmatched.

The gene calls are TRBV7-3 and TRBJ1-1, with 7 bases lining up with TRBD1. The CDR3 runs to 15 residues. The V segment lost 0 bases and the J segment 5 bases; nucleotides outside the gene matches: 6. In germline, CDR1 is SGHTA, CDR2 FQGTGA. The CDR3 region is CASSLTFRGETEAFF. The CDR3 nucleotides read TGTGCCAGCAGCTTAACGTTCAGGGGGGAAACTGAAGCTTTCTTT.

This rearrangement joins TRBV5-1 to TRBJ1-1, with 7 bases identical to TRBD1. The ends lost 5 bases at V and 5 bases at J; junction bases unmatched: 6. This CDR3 contains 13 residues. CDR1 is SGHRS and CDR2 is YFSETQ in the germline V gene. CDR3 protein: CASRGPGGTEAFF. The CDR3 DNA reads TGCGCCAGCAGAGGGCCAGGGGGTACTGAAGCTTTCTTT.

This chain connects TRBV25-1 to TRBJ1-3, with D possibly being TRBD1 (5 bases). Germline V gene sequence: CDR1 MGHDK, CDR2 SYGVNS. The CDR3 covers 14 residues. V lost 4 bases to trimming and J lost 4 bases, with 11 bases between them. CDR3 nucleotides: TGTGCCAGCAGTGGTTCAGGGCAAGGAAACACCATATATTTT. It encodes CASSGSGQGNTIYF.

The rearrangement links TRBV18 to TRBJ1-5, with 9 bases lining up with TRBD1. CDR1 and CDR2 (germline): KGHSH, LQKENI. This CDR3 is 17 amino acids long. Trimming took 4 bases from V and 6 from J; bases not matched to a gene: 13. The CDR3 bases are TGTGCCAGCTCACGTAACCCGGGACAGGGAACTAGTCAGCCCCAGCATTTT. The encoded protein is CASSRNPGQGTSQPQHF.

Ten or more counts support this clone. The CDR3 sequence: CATTTGGPLTDTQYF. CDR3 coding DNA: TGTGCAACAACGACGGGAGGTCCCCTCACAGATACGCAGTATTTT. The J gene is TRBJ2-3, the V gene TRBV2; 7 bases map to TRBD2. This CDR3 contains 15 residues. Germline V gives CDR1 SNHLY, CDR2 FYNNEI.

The chain recombines TRBV2 with TRBJ2-1; TRBD2 might be the D (5 bases). This CDR3 is built from 13 residues. CDR1 and CDR2 from the germline V gene are SNHLY and FYNNEI. V was shortened by 7 bases and J by 1 base, with 8 bases between the two germline ends. The CDR3 loop reads CASKDSSYNEQFF. In DNA form, the CDR3 reads TGTGCCAGCAAGGACTCGTCCTACAATGAGCAGTTCTTC. Drawing the rest from reference TRBV2 and TRBJ2-1, the complete variable domain is EPEVTQTPSHQVTQMGQEVILRCVPISNHLYFYWYRQILGQKVEFLVSFYNNEISEKSEIFDDQFSVERPDGSNFTLKIRSTKLEDSAMYFCASKDSSYNEQFFGPGTRLTVL.

V and J are TRBV30 and TRBJ1-5, with 8 bases lining up with TRBD1. The junction had 6 bases not matched to a gene; V was cut back by 2 bases and J by 0 bases. CDR1 GTSNPN and CDR2 SVGIG come from the germline V gene (reference sequence). The CDR3 totals 16 residues. The CDR3 region is CAWSPRQGISNQPQHF. CDR3 sequence (DNA): TGTGCCTGGAGTCCCCGACAGGGGATTAGCAATCAGCCCCAGCATTTT.

The chain employs TRBV5-1 and TRBJ1-1; 7 bases map to TRBD1. The V gene end was trimmed by 7 bases and the J gene end by 1 base; junction bases not matched to a gene: 4. Per the germline V gene, CDR1 is SGHRS and CDR2 is YFSETQ. The CDR3 length is 13 residues. This CDR3 reads CASLGTANTEAFF. The CDR3 nucleotides are TGCGCCAGCCTCGGGACAGCGAACACTGAAGCTTTCTTT.

The chain has TRBV28 and TRBJ1-2, with D perhaps TRBD1 (5 bases). Germline CDR1 is MDHEN and CDR2 is SYDVKM. The CDR3 is 15 amino acids. Trimming stripped 3 bases from V and 0 bases from J, with 11 bases between. The CDR3 protein is CASSLAPGPNYGYTF. The CDR3 DNA is TGTGCCAGCAGTTTGGCCCCAGGGCCTAACTATGGCTACACCTTC.

The chain is built from TRBV28 and TRBJ2-3; 12 positions match TRBD2. The CDR3 has 17 residues. V shed 6 bases and J 2 bases; nucleotides not matched to a gene: 9. Germline V gene lookup returns CDR1 MDHEN and CDR2 SYDVKM. CDR3: CASSLTTSGGLTDTQYF. CDR3 bases: TGTGCCAGCAGCCTCACGACTAGCGGGGGTCTCACAGATACGCAGTATTTT.

The chain's CDR3 is CAISAGGISTEAFF. The CDR3 DNA sequence: TGTGCCATCAGTGCCGGAGGGATAAGCACTGAAGCTTTCTTT. The gene calls are TRBV10-3 and TRBJ1-1; D unclear. V shed 4 bases and J shed 4 bases, with 13 bases lying between them. Germline CDR1 reads ENHRY; CDR2 reads SYGVKD. This CDR3 spans 14 amino acids.